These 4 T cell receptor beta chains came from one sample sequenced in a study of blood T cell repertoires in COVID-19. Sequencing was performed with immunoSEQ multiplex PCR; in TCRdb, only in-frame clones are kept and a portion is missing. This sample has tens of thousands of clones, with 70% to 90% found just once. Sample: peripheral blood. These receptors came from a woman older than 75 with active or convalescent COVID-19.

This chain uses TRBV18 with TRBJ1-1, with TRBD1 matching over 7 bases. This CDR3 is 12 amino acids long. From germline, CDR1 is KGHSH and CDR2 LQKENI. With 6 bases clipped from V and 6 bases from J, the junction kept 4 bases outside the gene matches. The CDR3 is CASSQGGPEAFF. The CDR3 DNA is TGTGCCAGCTCGCAGGGGGGCCCTGAAGCTTTCTTT.

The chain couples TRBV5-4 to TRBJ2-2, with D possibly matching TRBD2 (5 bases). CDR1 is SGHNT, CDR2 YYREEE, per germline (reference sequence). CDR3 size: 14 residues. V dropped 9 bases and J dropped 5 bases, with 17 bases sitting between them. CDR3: CATRRLATTGELFF. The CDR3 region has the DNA TGTGCCACCCGCCGGCTAGCAACGACCGGGGAGCTGTTTTTT. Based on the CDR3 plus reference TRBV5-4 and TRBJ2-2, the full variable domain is ETGVTQSPTHLIKTRGQQVTLRCSSQSGHNTVSWYQQALGQGPQFIFQYYREEENGRGNFPPRFSGLQFPNYSSELNVNALELDDSALYLCATRRLATTGELFFGEGSRLTVL.

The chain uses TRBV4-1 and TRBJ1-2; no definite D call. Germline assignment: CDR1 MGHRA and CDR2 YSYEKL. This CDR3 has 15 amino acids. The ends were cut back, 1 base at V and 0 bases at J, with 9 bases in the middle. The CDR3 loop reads CASSQVAGANYGYTF. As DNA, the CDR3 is TGCGCCAGCAGCCAAGTCGCCGGGGCTAACTATGGCTACACCTTC.

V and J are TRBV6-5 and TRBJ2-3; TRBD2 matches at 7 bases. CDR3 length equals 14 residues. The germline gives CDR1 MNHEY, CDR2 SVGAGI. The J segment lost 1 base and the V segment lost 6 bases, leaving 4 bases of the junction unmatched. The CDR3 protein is CASSRSGGTDTQYF. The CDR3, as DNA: TGTGCCAGCAGCCGGAGCGGGGGCACAGATACGCAGTATTTT.